This T cell receptor beta chain stems from a study of CD8 T cells in ankylosing spondylitis. Findings and caveats of the study: Ankylosing spondylitis blood seemed to carry a telltale TCR beta motif made of fewer than ten highly homologous variants. Disease-associated clones were reportedly significantly overrepresented in matched ankylosing spondylitis synovial fluid. As for the disease-linked clones, they showed a CD8+ phenotype and occurred at relatively low frequencies in peripheral blood.

By quantitative 5'-RACE with molecular barcodes, the TCR beta libraries were made. TCRdb itself ran the 5' RACE reads through MiXCR, one entry per CDR3 protein. The sample carries more than 650,000 distinct CDR3 sequences, approximately 10% recorded once. This clonotype was seen a few times. The antigen remains undetermined. Germline assignment: CDR1 MDHEN and CDR2 SYDVKM. V was shortened by 8 bases and J by 2 bases, with 14 bases between the two germline ends. This CDR3 is built from 14 residues. The chain carries TRBV28 and TRBJ2-3, with D perhaps matching TRBD1 or TRBD2 (6 bases each). The clonotype comes from a male donor with ankylosing spondylitis. The sequencing sample was made of blood, either unsorted or a sorted T cell fraction (not recorded which). The CDR3 here is CASQRGGNTDTQYF. In DNA form, the CDR3 reads TGTGCCAGCCAACGAGGGGGGAACACAGATACGCAGTATTTT.